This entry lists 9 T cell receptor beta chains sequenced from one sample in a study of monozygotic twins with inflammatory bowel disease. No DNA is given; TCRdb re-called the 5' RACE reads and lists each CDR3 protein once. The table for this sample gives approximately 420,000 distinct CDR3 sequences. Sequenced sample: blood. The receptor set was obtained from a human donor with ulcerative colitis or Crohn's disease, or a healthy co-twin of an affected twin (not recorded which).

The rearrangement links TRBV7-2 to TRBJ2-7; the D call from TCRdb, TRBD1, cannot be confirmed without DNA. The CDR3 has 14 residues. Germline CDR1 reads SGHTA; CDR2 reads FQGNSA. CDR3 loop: CASSLGGVQGEQYF.

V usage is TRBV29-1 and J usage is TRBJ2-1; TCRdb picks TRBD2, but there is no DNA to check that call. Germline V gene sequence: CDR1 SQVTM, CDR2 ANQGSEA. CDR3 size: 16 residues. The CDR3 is CSVAGDQAGDYNEQFF.

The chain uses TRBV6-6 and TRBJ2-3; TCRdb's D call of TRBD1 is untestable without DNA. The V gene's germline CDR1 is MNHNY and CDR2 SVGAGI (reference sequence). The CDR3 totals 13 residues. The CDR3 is CASSQQVSDTQYF.

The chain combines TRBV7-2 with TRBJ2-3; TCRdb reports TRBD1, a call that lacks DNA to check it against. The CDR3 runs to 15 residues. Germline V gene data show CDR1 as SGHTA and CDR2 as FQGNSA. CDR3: CASSLGVGQVDTQYF.

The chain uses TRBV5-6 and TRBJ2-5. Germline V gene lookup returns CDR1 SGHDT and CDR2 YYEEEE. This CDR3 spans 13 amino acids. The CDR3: CASSRVAEETQYF.

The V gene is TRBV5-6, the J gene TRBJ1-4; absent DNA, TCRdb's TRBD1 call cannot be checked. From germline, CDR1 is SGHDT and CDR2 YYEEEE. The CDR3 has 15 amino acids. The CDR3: CASSPSGTTNEKLFF.

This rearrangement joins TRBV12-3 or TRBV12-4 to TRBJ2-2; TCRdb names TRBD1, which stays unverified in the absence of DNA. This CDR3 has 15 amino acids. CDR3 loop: CASSADHPGAGELFF.

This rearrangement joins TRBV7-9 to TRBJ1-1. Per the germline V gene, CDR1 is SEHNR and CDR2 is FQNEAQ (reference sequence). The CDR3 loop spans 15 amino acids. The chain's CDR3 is CASSLWTGENTEAFF.

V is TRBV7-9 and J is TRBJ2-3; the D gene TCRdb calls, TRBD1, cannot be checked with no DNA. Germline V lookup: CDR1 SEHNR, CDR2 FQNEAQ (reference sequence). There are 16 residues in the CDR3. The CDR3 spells CASSLLPGQGADTQYF.